The clone carrying this TCR beta chain was recorded once. Its antigen is currently unknown. Unique molecular identifiers tagged the TCR beta cDNA libraries. TCRdb passed the PCR reads through MiXCR, listing each CDR3 protein once. The repertoire holds hundreds of thousands of distinct CDR3 sequences, 35% to 40% seen once, with around 5.2% in the top ten. This entry comes from a study of post-analysis software for immune sequencing data. General study points: There were several TRBV segments more frequent in patients than controls, and TRBV5-6, TRBV5-1 and TRBV20-1 were among them.

The V and J ends lost 6 bases and 3 bases, in that order; junction bases with no gene match: 11. The CDR3 covers 15 residues. Germline loops: CDR1 DFQATT, CDR2 SNEGSKA (reference sequence). This chain joins TRBV20-1 and TRBJ2-4; TRBD1 aligns across 7 bases. This receptor was obtained from a girl between 10 and 17 years old with multiple sclerosis. The sequenced sample was blood. The CDR3 region is CSAPTQTGRKNIQYF. The CDR3 nucleotides read TGCAGTGCCCCGACCCAGACAGGGCGCAAAAACATTCAGTACTTC.